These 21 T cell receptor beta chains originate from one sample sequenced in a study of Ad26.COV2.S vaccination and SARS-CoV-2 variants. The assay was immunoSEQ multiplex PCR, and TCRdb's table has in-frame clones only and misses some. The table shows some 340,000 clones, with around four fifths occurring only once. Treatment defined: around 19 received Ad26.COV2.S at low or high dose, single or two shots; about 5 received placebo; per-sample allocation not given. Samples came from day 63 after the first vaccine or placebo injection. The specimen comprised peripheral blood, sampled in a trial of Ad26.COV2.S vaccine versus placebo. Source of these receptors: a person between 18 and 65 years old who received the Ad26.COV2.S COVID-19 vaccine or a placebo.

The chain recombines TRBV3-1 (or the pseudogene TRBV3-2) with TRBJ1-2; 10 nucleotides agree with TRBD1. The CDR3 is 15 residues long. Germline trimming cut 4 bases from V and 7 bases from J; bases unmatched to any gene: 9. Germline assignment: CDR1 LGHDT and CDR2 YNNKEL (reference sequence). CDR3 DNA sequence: TGTGCCAGCAGCCCGACAGGGGGCGAGGTCTCTGGCTACACCTTC. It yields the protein CASSPTGGEVSGYTF.

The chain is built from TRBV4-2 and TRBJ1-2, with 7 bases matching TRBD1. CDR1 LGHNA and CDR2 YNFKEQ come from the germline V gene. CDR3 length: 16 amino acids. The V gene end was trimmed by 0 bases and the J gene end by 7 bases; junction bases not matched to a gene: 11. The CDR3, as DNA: TGTGCCAGCAGCCAAGAAGTAGACAGGGCGCTCTCTGGCTACACCTTC. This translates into CASSQEVDRALSGYTF.

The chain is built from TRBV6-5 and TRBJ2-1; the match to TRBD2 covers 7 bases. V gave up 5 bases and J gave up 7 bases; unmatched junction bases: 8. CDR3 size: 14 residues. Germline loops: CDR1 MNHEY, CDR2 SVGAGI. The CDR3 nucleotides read TGTGCCAGCAGTCCCCGGGACTACAAAAATGAGCAGTTCTTC. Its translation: CASSPRDYKNEQFF.

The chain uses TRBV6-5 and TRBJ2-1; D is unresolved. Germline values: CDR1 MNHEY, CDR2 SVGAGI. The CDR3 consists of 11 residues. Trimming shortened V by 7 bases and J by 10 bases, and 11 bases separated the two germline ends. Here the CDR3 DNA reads TGTGCCAGCACCCACGGACGCGAGCAGTTCTTC. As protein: CASTHGREQFF.

The chain's CDR3 is CASSKTGGVTEAFF. The CDR3 nucleotides are TGTGCCAGCAGCAAGACAGGGGGAGTAACTGAAGCTTTCTTT. This rearrangement joins TRBV9 to TRBJ1-1, with 9 bases fitting TRBD1. The V gene end was trimmed by 4 bases and the J gene end by 5 bases; junction bases not matched to a gene: 6. The germline V gene encodes CDR1 SGDLS and CDR2 YYNGEE. The CDR3 extends over 14 amino acids.

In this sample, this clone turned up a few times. The CDR3 region is CASSPGPVGLVSGGYTF. Written as DNA, the CDR3 is TGTGCCAGCAGCCCAGGGCCAGTGGGTTTGGTTTCGGGAGGCTACACCTTC. This chain uses TRBV7-9 with TRBJ1-2, with D perhaps matching TRBD1 (5 bases). Germline V lookup: CDR1 SEHNR, CDR2 FQNEAQ (reference sequence). CDR3 length: 17 residues. The V end was cut by 5 bases, the J end by 8 bases, with 27 bases between.

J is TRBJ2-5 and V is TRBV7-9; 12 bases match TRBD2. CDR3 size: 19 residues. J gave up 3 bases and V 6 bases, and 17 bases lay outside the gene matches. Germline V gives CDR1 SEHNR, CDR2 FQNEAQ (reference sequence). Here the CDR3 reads CASSNGRSLRLAGEETQYF. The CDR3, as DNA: TGTGCCAGCAGTAATGGGAGGAGTTTGCGACTAGCGGGGGAAGAGACCCAGTACTTC.

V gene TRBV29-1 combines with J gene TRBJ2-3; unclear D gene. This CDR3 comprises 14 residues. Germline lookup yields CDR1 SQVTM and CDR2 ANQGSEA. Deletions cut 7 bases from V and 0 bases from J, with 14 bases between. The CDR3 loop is CSARGRLSTDTQYF. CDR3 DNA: TGCAGCGCCCGAGGCCGACTGAGCACAGATACGCAGTATTTT.

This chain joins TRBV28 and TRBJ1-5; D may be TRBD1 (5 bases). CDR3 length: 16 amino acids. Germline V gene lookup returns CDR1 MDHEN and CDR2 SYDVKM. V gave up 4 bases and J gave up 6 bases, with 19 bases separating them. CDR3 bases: TGTGCCAGCAGTTCCCGACAGACTAGGACTCGTCAGCCCCAGCATTTT. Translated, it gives CASSSRQTRTRQPQHF.

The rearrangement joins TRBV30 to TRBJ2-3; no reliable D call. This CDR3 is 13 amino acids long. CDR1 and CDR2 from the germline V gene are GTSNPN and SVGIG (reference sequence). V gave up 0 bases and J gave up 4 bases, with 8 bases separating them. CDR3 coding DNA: TGTGCCTGGAGTGTTGGGATATCAGATACGCAGTATTTT. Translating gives CAWSVGISDTQYF.

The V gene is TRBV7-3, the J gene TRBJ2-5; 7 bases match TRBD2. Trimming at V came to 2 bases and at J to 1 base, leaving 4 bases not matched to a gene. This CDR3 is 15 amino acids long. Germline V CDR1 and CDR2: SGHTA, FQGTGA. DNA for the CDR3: TGTGCCAGCAGCTTAGGTACTAGCGCCCAAGAGACCCAGTACTTC. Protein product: CASSLGTSAQETQYF.

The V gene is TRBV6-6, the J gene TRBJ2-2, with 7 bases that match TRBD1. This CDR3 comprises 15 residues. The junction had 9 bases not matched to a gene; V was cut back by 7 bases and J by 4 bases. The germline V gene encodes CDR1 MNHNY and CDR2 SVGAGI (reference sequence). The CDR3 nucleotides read TGTGCCAGCACCAATCAGGGGGTAGCCACCGGGGAGCTGTTTTTT. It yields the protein CASTNQGVATGELFF.

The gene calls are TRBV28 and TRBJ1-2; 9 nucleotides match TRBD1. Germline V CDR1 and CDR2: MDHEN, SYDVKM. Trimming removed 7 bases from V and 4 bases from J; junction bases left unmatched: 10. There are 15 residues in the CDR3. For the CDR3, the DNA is TGTGCCAGCAACCCCACAGGGGGCGCTTCCTATGGCTACACCTTC. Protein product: CASNPTGGASYGYTF.

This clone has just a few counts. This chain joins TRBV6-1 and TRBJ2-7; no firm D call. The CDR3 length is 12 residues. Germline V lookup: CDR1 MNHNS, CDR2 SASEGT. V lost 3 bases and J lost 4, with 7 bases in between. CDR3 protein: CASSDRIYEQYF. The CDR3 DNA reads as TGTGCCAGCAGTGACAGGATATACGAGCAGTACTTC.

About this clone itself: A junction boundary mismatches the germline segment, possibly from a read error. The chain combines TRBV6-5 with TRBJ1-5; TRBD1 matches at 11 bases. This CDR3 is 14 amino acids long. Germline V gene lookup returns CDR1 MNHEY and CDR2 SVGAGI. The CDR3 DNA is TGTGCCAGCAGCCGGACAGGGGGCAACCAGCCCCAGCATTTT. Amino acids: CASSRTGGNQPQHF.

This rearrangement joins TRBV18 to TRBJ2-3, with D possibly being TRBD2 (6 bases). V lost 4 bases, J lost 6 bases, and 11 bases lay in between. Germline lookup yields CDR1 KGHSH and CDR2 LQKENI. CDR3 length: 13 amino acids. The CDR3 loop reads CASSLQGRDTQYF. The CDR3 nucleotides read TGTGCCAGCTCACTACAAGGGAGGGATACGCAGTATTTT.

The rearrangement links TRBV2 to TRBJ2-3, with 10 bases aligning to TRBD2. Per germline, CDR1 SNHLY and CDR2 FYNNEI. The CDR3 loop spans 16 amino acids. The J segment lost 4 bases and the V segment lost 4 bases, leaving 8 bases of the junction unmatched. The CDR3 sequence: CASSAASGGLSDTQYF. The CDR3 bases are TGTGCCAGCAGTGCGGCTAGCGGGGGACTGTCAGATACGCAGTATTTT.

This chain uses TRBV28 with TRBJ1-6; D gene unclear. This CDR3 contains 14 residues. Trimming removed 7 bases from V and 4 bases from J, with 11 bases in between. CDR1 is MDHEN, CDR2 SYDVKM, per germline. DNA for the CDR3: TGTGCCAGCAAGTTGGGGATGTATAATTCACCCCTCCACTTT. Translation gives CASKLGMYNSPLHF.

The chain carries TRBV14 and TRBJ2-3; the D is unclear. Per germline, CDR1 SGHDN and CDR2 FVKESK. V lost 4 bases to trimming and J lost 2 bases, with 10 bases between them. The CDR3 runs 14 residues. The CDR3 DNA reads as TGTGCCAGCAGCCCTCCCATCTCCACAGATACGCAGTATTTT. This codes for CASSPPISTDTQYF.

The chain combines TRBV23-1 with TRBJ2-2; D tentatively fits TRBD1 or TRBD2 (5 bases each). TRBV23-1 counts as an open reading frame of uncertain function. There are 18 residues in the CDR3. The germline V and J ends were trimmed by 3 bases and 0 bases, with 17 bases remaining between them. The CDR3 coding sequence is TGCGCCAGCAGTCACTCTCCTCCCGGGACCTCGAACACCGGGGAGCTGTTTTTT. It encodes CASSHSPPGTSNTGELFF.

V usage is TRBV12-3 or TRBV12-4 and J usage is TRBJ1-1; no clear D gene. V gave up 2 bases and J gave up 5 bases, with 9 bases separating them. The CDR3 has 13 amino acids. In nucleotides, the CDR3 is TGTGCCAGCAGTTTAAAGGGTCGGACTGAAGCTTTCTTT. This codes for CASSLKGRTEAFF.